The T cell receptor beta chain described here comes from a study of control samples from healthy donors and cancer patients (dated by TCRdb to 2018 to 2021). The receptor library was made with the immunoSEQ multiplex PCR assay. TCRdb took over this immuneACCESS table, retaining in-frame rearrangements with V and J assigned. Such tables are incomplete; in checked studies, under half of the missing clones stem from an unresolved V gene, and the remainder is unexplained. The sample table lists about 130,000 clones, 85% to 95% of them with a count of one. The ten largest clones take up 14% of the sample. With regard to this clone: This receptor's antigen is unknown. Within one base of it there is no much larger clone, and no base qualities were kept.

V has 0 bases trimmed and J has 7 bases trimmed; junction bases matching no gene number 9. Reading the germline V gene (reference sequence) gives CDR1 LGHDT and CDR2 YNNKEL. Counted from cysteine to phenylalanine, this CDR3 has 17 amino acids. CDR3 DNA is the only sequence kept; it has 51 bases, read in frame from the first base. The chain is assembled from TRBV3-1 (or the pseudogene TRBV3-2) and TRBJ2-1; 10 middle bases align to TRBD2. Sequencing used PBMCs. This sequence was found in a man in his 60s with colorectal cancer. The CDR3 protein sequence reads: CASSQEFRSGGANEQFF. DNA sequence: TGTGCCAGCAGCCAAGAGTTTCGGAGCGGGGGGGCAAATGAGCAGTTCTTC.